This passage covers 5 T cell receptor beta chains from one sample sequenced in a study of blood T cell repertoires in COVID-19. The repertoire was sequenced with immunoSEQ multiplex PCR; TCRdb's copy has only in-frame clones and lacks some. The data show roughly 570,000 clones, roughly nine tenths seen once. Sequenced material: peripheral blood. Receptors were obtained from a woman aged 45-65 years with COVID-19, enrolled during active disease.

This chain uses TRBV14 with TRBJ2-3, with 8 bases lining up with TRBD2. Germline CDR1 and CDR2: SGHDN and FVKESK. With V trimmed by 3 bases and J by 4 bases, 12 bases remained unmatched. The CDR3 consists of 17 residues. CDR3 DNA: TGTGCCAGCAGCCACCCCCCGGGGGGGGGCTTCCCAGATACGCAGTATTTT. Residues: CASSHPPGGGFPDTQYF.

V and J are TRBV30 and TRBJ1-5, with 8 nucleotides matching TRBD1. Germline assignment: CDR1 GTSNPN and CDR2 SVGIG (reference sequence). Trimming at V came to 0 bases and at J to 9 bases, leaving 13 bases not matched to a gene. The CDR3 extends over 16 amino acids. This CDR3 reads CAWSVGSGTGYWPQHF. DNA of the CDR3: TGTGCCTGGAGTGTAGGCTCTGGGACAGGATACTGGCCCCAGCATTTT. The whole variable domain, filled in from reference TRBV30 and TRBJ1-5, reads SQTIHQWPATLVQPVGSPLSLECTVEGTSNPNLYWYRQAAGRGLQLLFYSVGIGQISSEVPQNLSASRPQDRQFILSSKKLLLSDSGFYLCAWSVGSGTGYWPQHFGDGTRLSIL.

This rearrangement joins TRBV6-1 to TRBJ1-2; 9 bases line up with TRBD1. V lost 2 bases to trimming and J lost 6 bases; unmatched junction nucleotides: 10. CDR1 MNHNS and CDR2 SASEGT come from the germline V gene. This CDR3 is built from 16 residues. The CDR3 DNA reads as TGTGCCAGCAGTGAAAATTGGGGGACAGGGACACATGGCTACACCTTC. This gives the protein CASSENWGTGTHGYTF.

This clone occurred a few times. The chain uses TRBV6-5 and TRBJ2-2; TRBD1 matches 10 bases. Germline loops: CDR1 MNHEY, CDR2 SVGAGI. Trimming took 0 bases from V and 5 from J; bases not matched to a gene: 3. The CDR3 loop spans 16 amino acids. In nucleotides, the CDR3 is TGTGCCAGCAGTTACTCCGGACAGGGGGGAACCGGGGAGCTGTTTTTT. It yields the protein CASSYSGQGGTGELFF.

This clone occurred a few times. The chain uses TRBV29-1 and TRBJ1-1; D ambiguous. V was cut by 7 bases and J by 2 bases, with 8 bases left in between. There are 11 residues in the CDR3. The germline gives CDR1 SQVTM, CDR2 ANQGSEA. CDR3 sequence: CSADYNTEAFF. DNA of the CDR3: TGCAGCGCCGACTATAACACTGAAGCTTTCTTT. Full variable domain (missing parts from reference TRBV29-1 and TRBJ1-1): SAVISQKPSRDICQRGTSLTIQCQVDSQVTMMFWYRQQPGQSLTLIATANQGSEATYESGFVIDKFPISRPNLTFSTLTVSNMSPEDSSIYLCSADYNTEAFFGQGTRLTVV.